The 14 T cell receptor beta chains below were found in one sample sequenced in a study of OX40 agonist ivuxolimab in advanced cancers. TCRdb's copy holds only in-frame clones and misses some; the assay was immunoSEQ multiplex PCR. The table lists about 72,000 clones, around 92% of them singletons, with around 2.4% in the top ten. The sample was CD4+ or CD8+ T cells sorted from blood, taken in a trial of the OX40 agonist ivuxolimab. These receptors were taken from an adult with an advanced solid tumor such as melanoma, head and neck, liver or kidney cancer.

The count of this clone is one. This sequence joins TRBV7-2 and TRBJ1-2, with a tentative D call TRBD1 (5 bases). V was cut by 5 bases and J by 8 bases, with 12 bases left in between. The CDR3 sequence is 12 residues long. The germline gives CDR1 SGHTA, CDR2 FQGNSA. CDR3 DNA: TGTGCCAGCAGCCCCCGGGGGGTGGGCTACACCTTC. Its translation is CASSPRGVGYTF.

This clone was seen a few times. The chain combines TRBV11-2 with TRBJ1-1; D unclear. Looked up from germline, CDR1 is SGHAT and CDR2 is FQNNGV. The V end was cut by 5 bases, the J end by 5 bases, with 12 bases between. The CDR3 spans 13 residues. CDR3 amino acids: CASSPRHGTEAFF. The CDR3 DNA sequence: TGTGCCAGCAGCCCCCGACACGGGACTGAAGCTTTCTTT.

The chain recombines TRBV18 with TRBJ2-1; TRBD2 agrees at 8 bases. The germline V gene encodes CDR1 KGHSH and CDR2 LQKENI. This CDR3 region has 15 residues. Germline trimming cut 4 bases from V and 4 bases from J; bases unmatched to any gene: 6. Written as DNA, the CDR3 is TGTGCCAGCTCACTCCCTGGCGGGGGGTACAATGAGCAGTTCTTC. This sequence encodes CASSLPGGGYNEQFF.

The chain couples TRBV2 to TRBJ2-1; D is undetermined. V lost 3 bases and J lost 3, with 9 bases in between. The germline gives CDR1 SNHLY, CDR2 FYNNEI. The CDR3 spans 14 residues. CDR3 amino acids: CASSDMKNYNEQFF. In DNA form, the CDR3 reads TGTGCCAGCAGTGACATGAAGAACTACAATGAGCAGTTCTTC.

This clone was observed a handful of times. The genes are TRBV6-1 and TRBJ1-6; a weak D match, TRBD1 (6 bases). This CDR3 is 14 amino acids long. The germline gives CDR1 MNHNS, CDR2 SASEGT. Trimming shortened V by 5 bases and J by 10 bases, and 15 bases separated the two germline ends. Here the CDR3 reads CASSKGQTGSPLHF. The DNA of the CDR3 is TGTGCCAGCAGTAAGGGACAAACTGGCTCACCCCTCCACTTT.

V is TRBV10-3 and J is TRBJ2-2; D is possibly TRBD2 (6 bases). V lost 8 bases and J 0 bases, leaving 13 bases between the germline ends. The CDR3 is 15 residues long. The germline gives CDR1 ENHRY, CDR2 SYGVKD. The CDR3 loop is CAIGPRLANTGELFF. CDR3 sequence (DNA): TGTGCCATCGGACCCAGACTAGCGAACACCGGGGAGCTGTTTTTT.

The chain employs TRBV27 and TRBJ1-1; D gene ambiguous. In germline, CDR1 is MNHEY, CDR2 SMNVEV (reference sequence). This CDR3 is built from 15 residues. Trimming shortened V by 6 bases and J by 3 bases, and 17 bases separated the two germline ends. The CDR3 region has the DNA TGTGCCAGCAGACTGGCCCCCCTCCCCTACACTGAAGCTTTCTTT. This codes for CASRLAPLPYTEAFF.

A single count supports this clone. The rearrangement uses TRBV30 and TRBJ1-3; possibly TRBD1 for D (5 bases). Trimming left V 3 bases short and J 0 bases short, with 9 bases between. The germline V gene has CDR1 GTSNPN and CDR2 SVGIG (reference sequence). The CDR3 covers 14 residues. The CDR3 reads CAWRTVRSGNTIYF. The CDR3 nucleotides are TGTGCCTGGAGGACAGTCCGCTCTGGAAACACCATATATTTT.

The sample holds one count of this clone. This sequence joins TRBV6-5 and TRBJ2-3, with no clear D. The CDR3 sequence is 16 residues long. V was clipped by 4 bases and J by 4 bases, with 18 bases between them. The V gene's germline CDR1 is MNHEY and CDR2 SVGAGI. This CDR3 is CASSSSGLSAPDTQYF. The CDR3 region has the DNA TGTGCCAGCAGTTCCTCGGGCCTTTCGGCGCCAGATACGCAGTATTTT.

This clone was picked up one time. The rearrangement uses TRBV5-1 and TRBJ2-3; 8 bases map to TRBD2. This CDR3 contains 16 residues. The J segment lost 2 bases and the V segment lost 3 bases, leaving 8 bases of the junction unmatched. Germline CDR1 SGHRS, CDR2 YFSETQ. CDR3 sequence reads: CASSWGLERATDTQYF. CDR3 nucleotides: TGCGCCAGCAGCTGGGGACTAGAGCGGGCCACAGATACGCAGTATTTT.

Here the CDR3 reads CSVEVGAPGGIQYF. DNA of the CDR3: TGCAGCGTTGAAGTCGGGGCCCCGGGGGGCATTCAGTACTTC. This chain links TRBV29-1 with TRBJ2-4; 7 positions match TRBD2. From germline, CDR1 is SQVTM and CDR2 ANQGSEA. The CDR3 runs 14 residues. With 1 base clipped from V and 9 bases from J, the junction kept 9 bases outside the gene matches.

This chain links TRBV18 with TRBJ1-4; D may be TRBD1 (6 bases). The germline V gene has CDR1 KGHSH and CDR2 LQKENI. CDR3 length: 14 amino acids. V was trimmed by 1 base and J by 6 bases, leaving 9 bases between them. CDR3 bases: TGTGCCAGCTCACCACGACAGGTGGATGAAAAACTGTTTTTT. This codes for CASSPRQVDEKLFF.

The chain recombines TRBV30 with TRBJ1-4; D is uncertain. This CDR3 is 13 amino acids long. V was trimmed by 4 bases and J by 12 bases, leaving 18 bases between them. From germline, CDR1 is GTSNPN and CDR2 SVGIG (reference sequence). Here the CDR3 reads CAWMRQLEEQLFF. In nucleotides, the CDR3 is TGTGCCTGGATGAGACAATTGGAAGAACAACTGTTTTTT. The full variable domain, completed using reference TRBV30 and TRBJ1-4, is SQTIHQWPATLVQPVGSPLSLECTVEGTSNPNLYWYRQAAGRGLQLLFYSVGIGQISSEVPQNLSASRPQDRQFILSSKKLLLSDSGFYLCAWMRQLEEQLFFGSGTQLSVL.

CDR3 coding DNA: TGTGCCAGCAGTTACTCAGGACAGGGGGACACTGAAGCTTTCTTT. This sequence encodes CASSYSGQGDTEAFF. The V and J genes are TRBV6-6 and TRBJ1-1, with 10 bases fitting TRBD1. The germline V gene has CDR1 MNHNY and CDR2 SVGAGI (reference sequence). The CDR3 length is 15 residues. V gave up 0 bases and J gave up 3 bases; unmatched junction bases: 1.